This TCR beta chain came from a study of blood T cells in healthy people across ages. Through a sample-barcoded 5' primer and a J-beta primer mix, a second PCR was run for 7 to 11 cycles. MiXCR, run by TCRdb on the 5' RACE reads, gives a single entry per CDR3 protein. The sample has 700,000 or so distinct CDR3 sequences; about 43% are singletons. Looked up from germline, CDR1 is MNHEY and CDR2 is SVGEGT. Trimming took 7 bases from V and 5 from J, leaving 10 bases between them. This CDR3 is 12 amino acids long. No fewer than 7 million PBMCs went into each sample. The specimen was blood. The chain has TRBV6-2 or TRBV6-3 and TRBJ2-3; D not resolved. The receptor's source is a man of 80 years or more in good health. The chain's CDR3 is CASNVGRDTQYF. In DNA, the CDR3 is TGTGCCAGCAACGTGGGAAGAGATACGCAGTATTTT.